This T cell receptor (beta chain) was sequenced for a study of blood T cell repertoires in COVID-19. Study overall: From the United States, Italy and Spain came samples of acute and convalescent COVID-19. T cells, B-cell-depleted T cells, or PBMCs provided the cDNA or gDNA that served as material.

Everyone who took part was roughly 18 to 89 years old, and they came from about two dozen US areas. This CDR3 is built from 15 residues. CDR1 and CDR2 from the germline V gene are SGHDT and YYEEEE. With V trimmed by 4 bases and J by 7 bases, 9 bases remained unmatched. Under the authors' procedure: Estimation of nucleated cell counts relied on the amplification of reference gene primers. The table came from immunoSEQ multiplex PCR; TCRdb's copy has only in-frame clones and leaves some out. V and J calls and clone size follow that table, whereas D and trimming were derived from the DNA. The table includes approximately 150,000 clones, around 84% detected once.

The sequenced material came from PBMCs or T cells enriched from blood (not recorded which). This receptor was identified in a man aged 35 to 55 with acute COVID-19. The gene calls are TRBV5-6 and TRBJ2-1, with 9 bases matching TRBD1. CDR3 residues: CASSLGTGRGNEQFF. In DNA form, the CDR3 reads TGTGCCAGCAGCCTAGGGACAGGGAGGGGGAATGAGCAGTTCTTC.